Listed below are T cell receptor beta chains from one sample, sequenced in a study of cytomegalovirus exposure and HLA in healthy donors. The table came from immunoSEQ multiplex PCR; TCRdb's copy has only in-frame clones and leaves some out. The repertoire has 170,000 or so clones, around 70% of them found once; the top ten carry 2.9%. Input material: PBMCs. Every receptor here comes from a male donor in good health and CMV-seronegative. Each CDR3 is given with its conserved first and last residue. A D gene is named only where the DNA matches it firmly. Clone size is given for some rows only: seen once, a few or many times, or a class if the clone is expanded.

len	j_gene	abundance	d_gene	v_gene	CDR3nt	CDR3aa
14	TRBJ2-7	-	-	TRBV7-6	TGTGCCAGCAGCTTAGGGGCTAGCGTGGGCGAGCAGTACTTC	CASSLGASVGEQYF
12	TRBJ2-7	-	TRBD2	TRBV6-5	TGTGCCAGCGGGAGGGAGGTTTACGAGCAGTACTTC	CASGREVYEQYF
15	TRBJ1-6	-	TRBD1	TRBV2	TGTGCCAGCAGTTCCGCCCAGGGGGCCAGTTCACCCCTCCACTTT	CASSSAQGASSPLHF
15	TRBJ1-5	-	-	TRBV9	TGTGCCAGCAGCGTAGGGCAATCTAGCAATCAGCCCCAGCATTTT	CASSVGQSSNQPQHF
14	TRBJ2-2	-	-	TRBV2	TGTGCCAGCAGTTCTCTCTTGAACACCGGGGAGCTGTTTTTT	CASSSLLNTGELFF
15	TRBJ1-2	-	-	TRBV19	TGTGCCAGTAGTATTACCGGGACATTGAACTATGGCTACACCTTC	CASSITGTLNYGYTF
14	TRBJ2-7	-	TRBD1	TRBV10-3	TGTGCCATCAGTGCCGGACAGGGGGCTTACGAGCAGTACTTC	CAISAGQGAYEQYF
15	TRBJ2-3	few	-	TRBV5-1	TGCGCCAGCAACCCTGAGGGCTATGGCACAGATACGCAGTATTTT	CASNPEGYGTDTQYF
20	TRBJ1-1	-	TRBD1	TRBV19	TGTGCCAGTAGTATTTTTCATCCAACCCGGGACAGGGTTAAGGGGACTGAAGCTTTCTTT	CASSIFHPTRDRVKGTEAFF
15	TRBJ2-1	-	-	TRBV28	TGTGCGCTTCGGGACATAGGGAGTGGGGACAATGAGCAGTTCTTC	CALRDIGSGDNEQFF
14	TRBJ1-3	-	-	TRBV6-6	TGTGCCAGCAGCATTCGGGAATCTGGAAACACCATATATTTT	CASSIRESGNTIYF
14	TRBJ2-3	few	-	TRBV4-2	TGTGCCAGCAGCCGCACAGGGAGCACAGATACGCAGTATTTT	CASSRTGSTDTQYF
13	TRBJ2-3	-	-	TRBV6-5	TGTGCCAGCAGGAGGGTGGGAATAGATACGCAGTATTTT	CASRRVGIDTQYF
14	TRBJ2-5	-	-	TRBV30	TGTGCCTGGGTTATGGACAGCGGCGGGCAGACCCAGTACTTC	CAWVMDSGGQTQYF
12	TRBJ2-1	-	-	TRBV5-1	TGCGCCAGCAGCTTTCAGGCCAATGAGCAGTTCTTC	CASSFQANEQFF
14	TRBJ1-1	-	TRBD1	TRBV19	TGTGCCAGTAGCAGGGGACAGGGGAACACTGAAGCTTTCTTT	CASSRGQGNTEAFF
13	TRBJ2-7	-	-	TRBV30	TGTGCCTGGAGTGCAGAACAGGGATACGAGCAGTACTTC	CAWSAEQGYEQYF
16	TRBJ1-4	-	TRBD1	TRBV27	TGTGCCAGCAACCCACAGGGGGCAGCAACTAATGAAAAACTGTTTTTT	CASNPQGAATNEKLFF
14	TRBJ2-7	-	TRBD2	TRBV7-2	TGTGCCAGCAGCCCAGCGGGATTTGGAAACGAGCAGTACTTC	CASSPAGFGNEQYF
15	TRBJ1-5	-	TRBD1	TRBV6-5	TGTGCCAGCATTAGGGACAGCCGAAGCAATCAGCCCCAGCATTTT	CASIRDSRSNQPQHF
14	TRBJ2-7	-	TRBD1	TRBV7-8	TGTGCCAGCAGCTATTCAGGGGGAGCCTACGAGCAGTACTTC	CASSYSGGAYEQYF
15	TRBJ2-3	-	-	TRBV29-1	TGCAGCGCCCCCTCTCCGGGGAGGCGCACAGATACGCAGTATTTT	CSAPSPGRRTDTQYF
13	TRBJ2-1	once	-	TRBV23-1	TGCGCCAGCAGTCAATCTGAGGGAAATGAGCAGTTCTTC	CASSQSEGNEQFF
21	TRBJ2-1	-	TRBD2	TRBV10-1	TGCGCCAGCAGTGGTAGGGCCCGGGACCCAAGCGGGGGAGTACACTACAATGAGCAGTTCTTC	CASSGRARDPSGGVHYNEQFF
14	TRBJ1-1	-	-	TRBV30	TGTGCCTGGTCCCCGGGGGGGACGAACACTGAAGCTTTCTTT	CAWSPGGTNTEAFF
13	TRBJ2-2	-	TRBD2	TRBV6-5	TGTGCCAGCAGGCCTAGCGGGGGCGGGGAGCTGTTTTTT	CASRPSGGGELFF
14	TRBJ1-5	-	TRBD1	TRBV19	TGTGCTTCGACAGGGTATGGTGACAATCAGCCCCAGCATTTT	CASTGYGDNQPQHF
15	TRBJ2-1	-	-	TRBV29-1	TGCAGCGTTCCCAAAGGGTTACAGGGATTTTATGAGCAGTTCTTC	CSVPKGLQGFYEQFF
13	TRBJ2-1	few	TRBD1	TRBV5-5	TGTGCCAGCAGCCCTACAGGGGGCGTGCCGCAGTTCTTC	CASSPTGGVPQFF
15	TRBJ1-4	-	-	TRBV30	TGTGCCTGGAGTGTACTCAGGGTTACTAATGAAAAACTGTTTTTT	CAWSVLRVTNEKLFF
15	TRBJ1-5	-	TRBD1	TRBV19	TGTGCCAGTATCCGACAGGGGGATAGCAATCAGCCCCAGCATTTT	CASIRQGDSNQPQHF
13	TRBJ1-2	once	-	TRBV19	TGTGCCAGTAGTATTCCTGCTAACTATGGCTACACCTTC	CASSIPANYGYTF
16	TRBJ2-2	-	TRBD1	TRBV6-6	TGTGCCAGCAGTTACTCTTCACAGGGGGCTGGCGGGGAGCTGTTTTTT	CASSYSSQGAGGELFF
15	TRBJ1-1	-	TRBD1	TRBV4-2	TGTGCCAGCAGCCGAGAGACAGGGGTGAACACTGAAGCTTTCTTT	CASSRETGVNTEAFF